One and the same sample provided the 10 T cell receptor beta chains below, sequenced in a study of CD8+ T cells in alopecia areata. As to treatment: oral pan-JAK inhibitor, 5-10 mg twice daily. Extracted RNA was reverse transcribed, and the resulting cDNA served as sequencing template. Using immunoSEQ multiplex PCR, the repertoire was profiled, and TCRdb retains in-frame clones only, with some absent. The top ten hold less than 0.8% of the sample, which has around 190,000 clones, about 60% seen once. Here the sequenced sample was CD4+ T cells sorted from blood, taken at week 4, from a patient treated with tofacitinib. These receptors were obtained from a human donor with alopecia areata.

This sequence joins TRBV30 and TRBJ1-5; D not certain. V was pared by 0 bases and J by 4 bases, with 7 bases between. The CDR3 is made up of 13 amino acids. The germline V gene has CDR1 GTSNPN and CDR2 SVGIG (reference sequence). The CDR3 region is CAWSVPYNQPQHF. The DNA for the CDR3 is TGTGCCTGGAGTGTTCCGTATAATCAGCCCCAGCATTTT.

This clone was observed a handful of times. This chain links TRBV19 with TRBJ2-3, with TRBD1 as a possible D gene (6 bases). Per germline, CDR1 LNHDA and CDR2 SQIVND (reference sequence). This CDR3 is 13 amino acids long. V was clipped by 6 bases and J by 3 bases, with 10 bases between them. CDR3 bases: TGTGCCAGTAGCCAAGGGGGTACAGATACGCAGTATTTT. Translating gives CASSQGGTDTQYF.

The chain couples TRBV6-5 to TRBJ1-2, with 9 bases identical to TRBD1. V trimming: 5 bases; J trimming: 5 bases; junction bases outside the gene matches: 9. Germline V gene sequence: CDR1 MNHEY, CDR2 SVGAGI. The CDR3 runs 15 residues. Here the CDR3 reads CASSRDRVLFYGYTF. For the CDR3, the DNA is TGTGCCAGCAGTAGGGACAGGGTTCTTTTTTATGGCTACACCTTC.

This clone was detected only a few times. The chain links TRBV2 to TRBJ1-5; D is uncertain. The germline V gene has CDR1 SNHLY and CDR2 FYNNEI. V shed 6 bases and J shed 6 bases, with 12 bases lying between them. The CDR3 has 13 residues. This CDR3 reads CASSPLEVQPQHF. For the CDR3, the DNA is TGTGCCAGCAGCCCCCTCGAGGTTCAGCCCCAGCATTTT. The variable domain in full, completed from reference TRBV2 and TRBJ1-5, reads EPEVTQTPSHQVTQMGQEVILRCVPISNHLYFYWYRQILGQKVEFLVSFYNNEISEKSEIFDDQFSVERPDGSNFTLKIRSTKLEDSAMYFCASSPLEVQPQHFGDGTRLSIL.

The CDR3, as DNA: TGTGCCAGTAGTGGAGGGGACTTACCCAATCAGCCCCAGCATTTT. Amino acid sequence: CASSGGDLPNQPQHF. The gene calls are TRBV19 and TRBJ1-5; D is possibly TRBD1 (5 bases). CDR1 and CDR2 from the germline V gene are LNHDA and SQIVND (reference sequence). The CDR3 contains 15 residues. Trimming removed 5 bases at V and 3 bases at J, with 14 bases between.

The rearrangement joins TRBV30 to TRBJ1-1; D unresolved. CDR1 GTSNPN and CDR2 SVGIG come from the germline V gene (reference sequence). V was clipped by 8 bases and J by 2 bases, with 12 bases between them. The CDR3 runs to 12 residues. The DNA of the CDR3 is TGTGCCGGTGGTGGGCCCAACACTGAAGCTTTCTTT. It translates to CAGGGPNTEAFF. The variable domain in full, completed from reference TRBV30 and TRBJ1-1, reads SQTIHQWPATLVQPVGSPLSLECTVEGTSNPNLYWYRQAAGRGLQLLFYSVGIGQISSEVPQNLSASRPQDRQFILSSKKLLLSDSGFYLCAGGGPNTEAFFGQGTRLTVV.

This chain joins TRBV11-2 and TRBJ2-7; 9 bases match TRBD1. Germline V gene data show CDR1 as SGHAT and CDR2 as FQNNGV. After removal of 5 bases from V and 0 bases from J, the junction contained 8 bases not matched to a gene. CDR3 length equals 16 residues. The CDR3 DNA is TGTGCCAGCAGCACCCCGTGGACAGGGGACTCCTACGAGCAGTACTTC. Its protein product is CASSTPWTGDSYEQYF.

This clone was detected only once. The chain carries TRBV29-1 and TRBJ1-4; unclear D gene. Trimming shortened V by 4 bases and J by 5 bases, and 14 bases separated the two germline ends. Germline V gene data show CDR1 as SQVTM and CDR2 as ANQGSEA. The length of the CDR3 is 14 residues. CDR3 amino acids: CSVGEAATNEKLFF. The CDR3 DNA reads TGCAGCGTTGGGGAGGCAGCCACAAATGAAAAACTGTTTTTT.

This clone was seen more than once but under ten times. The CDR3 DNA reads as TGCGCCAGCATGGCTCGCGCCAGCTCCTACAATGAGCAGTTCTTC. It translates to CASMARASSYNEQFF. This sequence joins TRBV5-1 and TRBJ2-1; no clear D gene. The CDR3 totals 15 residues. V was shortened by 6 bases and J by 0 bases, with 13 bases between the two germline ends. Germline assignment: CDR1 SGHRS and CDR2 YFSETQ.

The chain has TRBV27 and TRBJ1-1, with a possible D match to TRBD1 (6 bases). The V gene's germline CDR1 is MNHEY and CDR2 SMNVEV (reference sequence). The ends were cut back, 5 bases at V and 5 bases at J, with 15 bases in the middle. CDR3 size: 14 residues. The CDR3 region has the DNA TGTGCCAGCAGTCCCCTAACAGGGTTAACTGAAGCTTTCTTT. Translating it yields CASSPLTGLTEAFF.